One sample yielded the 21 T cell receptor beta chains listed below, sequenced in a study of T cell repertoires in cytomegalovirus infection. TCRdb fed the reads into MiXCR, producing one record per CDR3 protein. The data contain under 500,000 distinct CDR3 sequences, approximately 46% of them singletons. No antigens are known for them. The source material was cultured PBMCs, sampled from culture after CMV antigen stimulation. The origin of the receptors is a human donor in good health (CMV status not recorded). Some clones in this sample may be carry-over from other donors' samples.

The chain couples TRBV28 to TRBJ1-1; unclear D gene. The CDR3 is 14 amino acids. The germline V gene encodes CDR1 MDHEN and CDR2 SYDVKM. The ends were cut back, 8 bases at V and 0 bases at J, with 13 bases in the middle. The CDR3 here is CASGGGGMNTEAFF. Here the CDR3 DNA reads TGTGCCAGCGGCGGTGGAGGGATGAACACTGAAGCTTTCTTT.

V usage is TRBV4-2 and J usage is TRBJ2-4; 10 bases align to TRBD2. CDR1 and CDR2 from the germline V gene are LGHNA and YNFKEQ. The CDR3 consists of 17 residues. The ends lost 1 base at V and 3 bases at J; junction bases unmatched: 6. The CDR3 nucleotides read TGTGCCAGCAGCCAAGCCAGCGGGGGGGGCGTCAAAAACATTCAGTACTTC. This encodes CASSQASGGGVKNIQYF.

The rearrangement uses TRBV5-1 and TRBJ2-5, with 12 positions matching TRBD2. This CDR3 has 15 residues. Per the germline V gene, CDR1 is SGHRS and CDR2 is YFSETQ. Trimming took 3 bases from V and 5 from J; bases not matched to a gene: 5. The CDR3 region has the DNA TGCGCCAGCAGCTCGACTAGCGGGAGTCTGGAGACCCAGTACTTC. It encodes CASSSTSGSLETQYF.

The table lists this clonotype with a few counts. V usage is TRBV2 and J usage is TRBJ1-5; no clear D. V was shortened by 3 bases and J by 7 bases, with 7 bases between the two germline ends. Germline loops: CDR1 SNHLY, CDR2 FYNNEI. CDR3 length equals 12 residues. Written as DNA, the CDR3 is TGTGCCAGCAGTGACAGATGGCAGCCCCAGCATTTT. Translated, it gives CASSDRWQPQHF.

This clonotype was seen a few times. The J gene is TRBJ1-4, the V gene TRBV2, with a possible D match to TRBD1 (5 bases). This CDR3 comprises 12 residues. The V gene lost 5 bases and the J gene lost 9 bases, with 10 bases spanning the gap. CDR1 is SNHLY and CDR2 is FYNNEI in the germline V gene. The CDR3 coding sequence is TGTGCCAGCAGTAAAGACAGCCAAAAACTGTTTTTT. It codes for CASSKDSQKLFF.

The V and J genes are TRBV6-2 or TRBV6-3 and TRBJ2-3, with 11 bases lining up with TRBD2. The trim removed 7 bases at V and 3 bases at J, leaving 6 bases unmatched. The germline CDR1 and CDR2 sequences are MNHEY and SVGEGT. The CDR3 loop spans 15 amino acids. CDR3 residues: CASTYTSGSTDTQYF. DNA for the CDR3: TGTGCCAGCACTTATACTAGCGGGAGTACAGATACGCAGTATTTT.

The rearrangement uses TRBV7-2 and TRBJ2-5; the D gene is possibly TRBD2 (5 bases). Per germline, CDR1 SGHTA and CDR2 FQGNSA. Trimming shortened V by 6 bases and J by 1 base, and 15 bases separated the two germline ends. This CDR3 spans 15 amino acids. The CDR3 protein is CASRPRGGFQETQYF. In DNA form, the CDR3 reads TGTGCCAGCAGGCCCCGAGGAGGTTTCCAAGAGACCCAGTACTTC. Full variable domain (rest looked up from reference TRBV7-2 and TRBJ2-5): GAGVSQSPSNKVTEKGKDVELRCDPISGHTALYWYRQSLGQGLEFLIYFQGNSAPDKSGLPSDRFSAERTGGSVSTLTIQRTQQEDSAVYLCASRPRGGFQETQYFGPGTRLLVL.

In its sample, this clonotype was seen once. The chain couples TRBV4-3 to TRBJ1-2; 11 bases are shared with TRBD1. The CDR3 sequence is 16 residues long. Trimming took 3 bases from V and 7 from J; bases not matched to a gene: 10. Germline CDR1 LGHNA, CDR2 YSLEER. The CDR3 region is CASSQRTGGVMGGYTF. The CDR3, as DNA: TGCGCCAGCAGCCAGCGGACAGGGGGCGTGATGGGTGGCTACACCTTC.

This clonotype was picked up a small number of times. This chain joins TRBV6-5 and TRBJ1-1; D ambiguous. V was clipped by 2 bases and J by 0 bases, with 10 bases between them. Germline V lookup: CDR1 MNHEY, CDR2 SVGAGI. This CDR3 has 15 residues. CDR3 sequence reads: CASSYESAVNTEAFF. For the CDR3, the DNA is TGTGCCAGCAGTTACGAATCGGCAGTGAACACTGAAGCTTTCTTT.

This chain uses TRBV5-6 with TRBJ2-5, with unresolved D. V was trimmed by 0 bases and J by 7 bases, leaving 16 bases between them. The CDR3 has 15 residues. Per the germline V gene, CDR1 is SGHDT and CDR2 is YYEEEE. The CDR3 reads CASSLVKSAFGTQYF. The CDR3 DNA sequence: TGTGCCAGCAGCTTGGTTAAATCAGCGTTTGGGACCCAGTACTTC.

V usage is TRBV7-2 and J usage is TRBJ2-3, with TRBD2 matching 8 bases. The ends lost 3 bases at V and 4 bases at J; junction bases unmatched: 9. Germline CDR1 is SGHTA and CDR2 is FQGNSA. The CDR3 sequence is 16 residues long. CDR3 coding DNA: TGTGCCAGCAGCTTTCGGGCGGGAGGAGGGTCAGATACGCAGTATTTT. As protein: CASSFRAGGGSDTQYF. Full variable domain (remainder filled in from reference TRBV7-2 and TRBJ2-3): GAGVSQSPSNKVTEKGKDVELRCDPISGHTALYWYRQSLGQGLEFLIYFQGNSAPDKSGLPSDRFSAERTGGSVSTLTIQRTQQEDSAVYLCASSFRAGGGSDTQYFGPGTRLTVL.

The V gene is TRBV29-1, the J gene TRBJ1-2, with D hard to call. Germline loops: CDR1 SQVTM, CDR2 ANQGSEA. Trimming stripped 0 bases from V and 3 bases from J, with 11 bases between. The CDR3 has 14 residues. The CDR3 spells CSVEDRVDDYGYTF. The CDR3 nucleotides are TGCAGCGTTGAAGATCGAGTGGACGACTATGGCTACACCTTC.

This clonotype was picked up a small number of times. The rearrangement links TRBV7-2 to TRBJ1-2; 8 positions agree with TRBD1. V lost 5 bases to trimming and J lost 11 bases; unmatched junction nucleotides: 4. CDR1 is SGHTA and CDR2 is FQGNSA in the germline V gene. The CDR3 is 11 amino acids. DNA of the CDR3: TGTGCCAGCAGCGTCAGGGGGCGGTACACCTTC. Amino acids: CASSVRGRYTF.

The chain is built from TRBV6-2 or TRBV6-3 and TRBJ2-1, with 8 bases identical to TRBD2. In germline, CDR1 is MNHEY, CDR2 SVGEGT. Trimming took 8 bases from V and 5 from J; bases not matched to a gene: 14. This CDR3 comprises 16 residues. The CDR3 is CASRGRTGGTDNEQFF. The CDR3 DNA is TGTGCCAGCCGGGGGCGGACGGGGGGGACGGACAATGAGCAGTTCTTC.

The rearrangement links TRBV4-1 to TRBJ2-3, with TRBD2 matching over 14 bases. J lost 4 bases, V lost 1 base, and 7 bases had no gene match. This CDR3 is 18 amino acids long. Germline lookup yields CDR1 MGHRA and CDR2 YSYEKL. CDR3 sequence: CASSQARGTSGSPDTQYF. The CDR3 DNA reads TGCGCCAGCAGCCAAGCCCGGGGGACTAGCGGGAGCCCAGATACGCAGTATTTT.

This clonotype was observed a handful of times. The genes are TRBV6-2 or TRBV6-3 and TRBJ2-1; D possibly matches TRBD1 or TRBD2 (6 bases each). The germline gives CDR1 MNHEY, CDR2 SVGEGT. The V gene lost 5 bases and the J gene lost 4 bases, with 18 bases spanning the gap. The CDR3 covers 16 residues. CDR3 in amino acids: CASSLVGAGTYNEQFF. In DNA, the CDR3 is TGTGCCAGCAGTCTGGTCGGGGCGGGGACATACAATGAGCAGTTCTTC.

This clonotype turned up a few times. J is TRBJ2-3 and V is TRBV18; a possible D gene is TRBD2 (5 bases). V shed 0 bases and J shed 1 base, with 11 bases lying between them. CDR3 length equals 16 residues. Germline CDR1 is KGHSH and CDR2 is LQKENI. The CDR3 region is CASSPPVLVGTDTQYF. As DNA, the CDR3 is TGTGCCAGCTCACCACCGGTACTAGTCGGCACAGATACGCAGTATTTT.

This clonotype appeared many times. The J gene is TRBJ2-1, the V gene TRBV7-2, with 8 bases aligning to TRBD2. Germline V gives CDR1 SGHTA, CDR2 FQGNSA. The CDR3 sequence is 17 residues long. The V gene end was trimmed by 4 bases and the J gene end by 5 bases; junction bases not matched to a gene: 13. In nucleotides, the CDR3 is TGTGCCAGCAGCTCCCCCGGGGGGACTAGAAGGCACAATGAGCAGTTCTTC. Its protein is CASSSPGGTRRHNEQFF.

Only a few counts were recorded for this clonotype. The chain couples TRBV7-9 to TRBJ1-6; the D gene is possibly TRBD1 (5 bases). Deletions cut 5 bases from V and 14 bases from J, with 10 bases between. The CDR3 length is 11 residues. CDR1 and CDR2 (germline): SEHNR, FQNEAQ (reference sequence). CDR3 protein: CASSGHEALHF. DNA for the CDR3: TGTGCCAGCAGCGGACACGAGGCCCTCCACTTT.

The chain employs TRBV10-3 and TRBJ1-3, with a weak D call TRBD1 (6 bases). Trimming left V 0 bases short and J 4 bases short, with 22 bases between. Germline CDR1 reads ENHRY; CDR2 reads SYGVKD. The CDR3 contains 19 residues. The CDR3: CAISESTLGRGTVGNTIYF. The CDR3 DNA sequence: TGTGCCATCAGTGAGTCGACTCTTGGCAGGGGAACAGTCGGAAACACCATATATTTT.

This clonotype was seen only a few times. The chain couples TRBV27 to TRBJ2-2, with 7 nucleotides matching TRBD1. The ends lost 5 bases at V and 0 bases at J; junction bases unmatched: 6. The CDR3 is 16 amino acids. CDR1 and CDR2 (germline): MNHEY, SMNVEV (reference sequence). The CDR3 DNA sequence: TGTGCCAGCAGTAAAAACAGGGGAACGAACACCGGGGAGCTGTTTTTT. It codes for CASSKNRGTNTGELFF.